This T cell receptor (beta chain) derives from a study of blood T cell repertoires in COVID-19 (dated by TCRdb to 2020 to 2022). As for the study more broadly: The collaborator samples originated in the United States, Italy and Spain and spanned the acute and convalescent phases of COVID-19. The prospective study material was composed of cDNA or gDNA derived from T cells, B-cell-depleted T cells, or PBMCs. The dataset comprised deeply sampled blood TCRbeta repertoires from subjects exposed to, actively infected with, or recovered from COVID-19. The repertoires were released in a freely available public database intended as a resource for research on the immune response to SARS-CoV-2. Samples were obtained from the ongoing ImmuneRACE study (first 160 participants) and from roughly 1,300 subjects provided by 6 global collaborators. The sample metadata nearly always contained a de-identified subject ID, COVID-19 status, age in years and sex. Where HLA class I and class II types were available, the types were taken from metadata supplied by the sample provider, not from assay-based typing. Here is what the overall study found, with its caveats: How much clinical and demographic metadata was included differed by source and by participant, and the metadata was provided uncurated.

Worth noting for this clone: Which antigen it targets is not known. No qualities accompany the bases; no much larger clone lies one base away.

TCRbeta CDR3 regions were amplified from genomic DNA using the immunoSEQ Assay, a bias-controlled multiplex PCR. In the paper's pipeline: The number of nucleated cells in each sample was estimated from the amplification of reference gene primers within the assay. To quantify the absolute abundance of each unique TCRbeta CDR3 rearrangement, sequence reads were collapsed and filtered. Productive Simpson clonality was computed per sample as the square root of Simpson's diversity index over productive rearrangements. In its TCRdb copy, this immuneACCESS table keeps in-frame sequences only and misses some clones. Where compared with another copy, unresolved V genes explain less than half of these, and the others have no known cause. That table furnishes V, J and clone size, whereas the DNA furnished D and trimming. The sample records about 220,000 clones, 70% to 90% of which are singletons. Approximately 2.6% of the sample belongs to the ten largest clones.

Another Seattle source contributed samples from volunteer blood donors who had recovered from COVID-19. Collaborating institutions collected whole blood in K2EDTA tubes following their own protocols. For TCRbeta analysis, collaborator samples were shipped as frozen whole blood, as isolated PBMCs, or as DNA extracted from either sample type. Trimming leaves V shorter by 5 bases and J shorter by 7 bases, with the junction holding 3 bases beyond the gene matches. CDR1 and CDR2 are drawn from the germline V gene: KGHSH, LQKENI. The CDR3, cysteine through phenylalanine, is 14 amino acids long. Only CDR3 DNA is held: 42 bases, read in frame from base 1.

Sequenced input: peripheral blood. The source is a man between 50 and 59 years old who had recovered from COVID-19. The chain links TRBV18 with TRBJ2-2; 11 central nucleotides agree with TRBD2. The nucleotide sequence reads as follows: TGTGCCAGCTCAAAGACTAGCGGGATCGGGGAGCTGTTTTTT. The translation is CASSKTSGIGELFF.